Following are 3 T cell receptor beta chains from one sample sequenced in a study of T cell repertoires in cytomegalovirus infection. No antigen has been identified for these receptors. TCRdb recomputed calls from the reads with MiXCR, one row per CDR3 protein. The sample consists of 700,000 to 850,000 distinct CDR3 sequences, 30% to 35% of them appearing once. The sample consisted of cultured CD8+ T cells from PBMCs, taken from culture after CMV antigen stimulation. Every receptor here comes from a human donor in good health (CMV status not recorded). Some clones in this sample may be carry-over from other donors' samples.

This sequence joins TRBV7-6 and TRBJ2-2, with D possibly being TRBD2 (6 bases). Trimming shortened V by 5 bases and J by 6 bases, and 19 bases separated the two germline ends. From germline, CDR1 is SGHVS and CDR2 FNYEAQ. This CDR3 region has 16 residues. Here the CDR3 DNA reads TGTGCCAGCAGCCTGGAGGGGCCTAGCGTGGCCGGGGAGCTGTTTTTT. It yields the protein CASSLEGPSVAGELFF.

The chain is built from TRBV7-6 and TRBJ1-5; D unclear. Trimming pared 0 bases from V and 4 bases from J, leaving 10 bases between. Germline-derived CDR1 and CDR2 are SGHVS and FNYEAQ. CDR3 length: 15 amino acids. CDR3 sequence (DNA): TGTGCCAGCAGCTTAGCGGCAGACCCTAATCAGCCCCAGCATTTT. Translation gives CASSLAADPNQPQHF.

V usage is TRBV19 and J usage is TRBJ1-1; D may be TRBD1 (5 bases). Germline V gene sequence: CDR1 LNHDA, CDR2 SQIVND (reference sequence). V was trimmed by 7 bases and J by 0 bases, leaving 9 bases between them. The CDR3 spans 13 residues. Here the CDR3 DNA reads TGTGCCAGTAACCACAGGCTGAACACTGAAGCTTTCTTT. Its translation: CASNHRLNTEAFF.